This TCR beta chain was profiled in a study of low-dose radiotherapy and immunotherapy resistance in tumors. About the study: Patients received cyclophosphamide 200 mg/m2 intravenously every two weeks, the day before radiation-immunotherapy.

The CDR3 runs to 14 residues. The V gene lost 3 bases and the J gene lost 0 bases, with 7 bases spanning the gap. Germline-derived CDR1 and CDR2 are MNHEY and SMNVEV (reference sequence). With TRAV- and TRBV-specific primers, first-strand cDNA was made, covering the alpha and beta chains. Amplification of TCRs used a constant-region primer and V-primer adapter for about 18 PCR cycles. The isolated mRNA underwent amplification through in vitro transcription. MiXCR, run by TCRdb on the reads, gives a single entry per CDR3 protein. The data hold nearly 95,000 distinct CDR3 sequences, with under 10% observed a single time. Specified time point: before trial treatment. The donors, trial participants, received nivolumab, ipilimumab, aspirin, low-dose cyclophosphamide and low-dose radiotherapy. There are many counts of this clonotype.

The origin of this receptor is a male donor with prostate cancer. The J gene is TRBJ2-3, the V gene TRBV27; D gene uncertain. This specimen was PBMCs, taken before treatment. The DNA for the CDR3 is TGTGCCAGCAGTTTTCTGGAGAGCACAGATACGCAGTATTTT. Its translation is CASSFLESTDTQYF.